The 31 T cell receptor beta chains reported below all come from one sample, sequenced in a study of T cell repertoires in cytomegalovirus infection. TCRdb itself ran the reads through MiXCR, one entry per CDR3 protein. The data show hundreds of thousands of distinct CDR3 sequences, roughly 30% seen once. No antigen has been identified for these receptors. The source material was cultured CD8+ T cells from PBMCs, sampled from culture after CMV antigen stimulation. The receptors originated from a human donor in good health (CMV status not recorded). Some clones in this sample may be carry-over from other donors' samples.

In this sample, this clonotype turned up a few times. The V and J genes are TRBV12-5 and TRBJ1-5; a possible D gene is TRBD1 (5 bases). Germline CDR1 reads LGHNT; CDR2 reads FRNRAP. V gave up 6 bases and J gave up 3 bases, with 9 bases separating them. There are 13 residues in the CDR3. CDR3 sequence: CASGLGANQPQHF. CDR3 DNA sequence: TGTGCTAGTGGACTTGGGGCCAATCAGCCCCAGCATTTT.

This clonotype was seen only a few times. The J gene is TRBJ1-2, the V gene TRBV6-2 or TRBV6-3; D ambiguous. V lost 6 bases and J 3 bases, leaving 11 bases between the germline ends. CDR1 and CDR2 (germline): MNHEY, SVGEGT. The CDR3 runs to 13 residues. The CDR3 nucleotides are TGTGCCAGCAGCGATGACCTCTACTATGGCTACACCTTC. Residues: CASSDDLYYGYTF.

At least ten counts were recorded for this clonotype. The rearrangement links TRBV7-2 to TRBJ1-6, with D perhaps TRBD1 (6 bases). The CDR3 has 15 residues. Germline V CDR1 and CDR2: SGHTA, FQGNSA. V was shortened by 2 bases and J by 5 bases, with 10 bases between the two germline ends. The CDR3 region is CASSLNPGDNSPLHF. CDR3 nucleotides: TGTGCCAGCAGCTTAAACCCAGGGGATAATTCACCCCTCCACTTT.

This clonotype was recorded a few times. The chain links TRBV4-3 to TRBJ2-3, with 8 bases identical to TRBD2. J gave up 1 base and V 0 bases, and 3 bases lay outside the gene matches. The CDR3 is 16 amino acids. CDR1 LGHNA and CDR2 YSLEER come from the germline V gene. CDR3 bases: TGCGCCAGCAGCCAAGATAGTAGCGGGGGCACAGATACGCAGTATTTT. It encodes CASSQDSSGGTDTQYF.

The sample holds a few counts of this clonotype. The V gene is TRBV7-6, the J gene TRBJ2-1; TRBD2 matches at 11 bases. The junction had 5 bases not matched to a gene; V was cut back by 5 bases and J by 5 bases. CDR3 length: 15 residues. Germline loops: CDR1 SGHVS, CDR2 FNYEAQ. The CDR3 sequence: CASSDLAGGNNEQFF. The CDR3 bases are TGTGCCAGCAGCGATCTAGCGGGGGGTAACAATGAGCAGTTCTTC.

This rearrangement joins TRBV7-9 to TRBJ2-2; 10 nucleotides match TRBD1. The germline CDR1 and CDR2 sequences are SEHNR and FQNEAQ (reference sequence). With 4 bases clipped from V and 4 bases from J, the junction kept 3 bases outside the gene matches. CDR3 length: 15 amino acids. The CDR3 spells CASSSDRGRTGELFF. The CDR3 DNA reads TGTGCCAGCAGCTCCGACAGGGGGCGCACCGGGGAGCTGTTTTTT.

V is TRBV15 and J is TRBJ2-5; 13 bases fit TRBD2. The CDR3 runs to 16 residues. Trimming at V came to 1 base and at J to 5 bases, leaving 4 bases not matched to a gene. The germline CDR1 and CDR2 sequences are LNHNV and YYDKDF (reference sequence). The CDR3 sequence: CATSRGLAGGMETQYF. The CDR3 bases are TGTGCCACCAGCAGAGGACTAGCGGGGGGCATGGAGACCCAGTACTTC.

This clonotype was recorded many times. The junction departs from germline at one end; a sequencing error may be responsible. The chain combines TRBV7-9 with TRBJ1-4, with D possibly TRBD1 on 5 matching bases. Per the germline V gene, CDR1 is SEHNR and CDR2 is FQNEAQ (reference sequence). This CDR3 comprises 15 residues. The CDR3 is CASSFPRTTNEKLFF. For the CDR3, the DNA is TGTGCCAGCAGCTTCCCGAGGACAACCAATGAAAAACTGTTTTTT.

This clonotype has just a few counts. The chain employs TRBV10-3 and TRBJ2-3, with 7 bases that match TRBD2. The CDR3 loop spans 14 amino acids. V shed 5 bases, J shed 6 bases, and the junction held 8 bases outside the gene matches. The V gene's germline CDR1 is ENHRY and CDR2 SYGVKD. CDR3 nucleotide sequence: TGTGCCATCAGTCACACGGGAGGTCTTGATACGCAGTATTTT. Protein: CAISHTGGLDTQYF.

This clonotype appeared many times. This chain links TRBV7-9 with TRBJ1-1, with D maybe TRBD1 (5 bases). This CDR3 region has 12 residues. Trimming cost V 5 bases and J 6 bases, with 10 bases left between them. Germline CDR1 is SEHNR and CDR2 is FQNEAQ (reference sequence). The CDR3 DNA follows: TGTGCCAGCAGCCTTGAGGGGCCTGAAGCTTTCTTT. It codes for CASSLEGPEAFF.

This clonotype was seen at least ten times. V usage is TRBV7-2 and J usage is TRBJ2-7; 7 positions agree with TRBD2. After removal of 1 base from V and 0 bases from J, the junction contained 3 bases not matched to a gene. The germline CDR1 and CDR2 sequences are SGHTA and FQGNSA. The CDR3 runs 15 residues. The CDR3 DNA sequence: TGTGCCAGCAGCTTAGTGCGGGAGAACTCCTACGAGCAGTACTTC. Translating it yields CASSLVRENSYEQYF. Based on the CDR3 plus reference TRBV7-2 and TRBJ2-7, the full variable domain is GAGVSQSPSNKVTEKGKDVELRCDPISGHTALYWYRQSLGQGLEFLIYFQGNSAPDKSGLPSDRFSAERTGGSVSTLTIQRTQQEDSAVYLCASSLVRENSYEQYFGPGTRLTVT.

The chain joins TRBV6-1 to TRBJ2-1; 7 positions agree with TRBD1. Germline V gives CDR1 MNHNS, CDR2 SASEGT. The CDR3 sequence is 16 residues long. V shed 3 bases, J shed 6 bases, and the junction held 11 bases outside the gene matches. CDR3 sequence: CASSDPRGWTGNEQFF. The CDR3 coding sequence is TGTGCCAGCAGTGATCCAAGGGGCTGGACAGGCAATGAGCAGTTCTTC.

The table lists this clonotype with many counts. The rearrangement links TRBV7-2 to TRBJ2-3; 7 bases fit TRBD2. Germline CDR1 reads SGHTA; CDR2 reads FQGNSA. This CDR3 is built from 16 residues. The V gene end was trimmed by 1 base and the J gene end by 2 bases; junction bases not matched to a gene: 6. CDR3 region: CASSLEAGVHTDTQYF. In DNA form, the CDR3 reads TGTGCCAGCAGCTTAGAGGCGGGGGTACACACAGATACGCAGTATTTT.

V is TRBV12-3 or TRBV12-4 and J is TRBJ2-7; D uncertain. The germline V and J ends were trimmed by 6 bases and 2 bases, with 11 bases remaining between them. The CDR3 loop spans 13 amino acids. Here the CDR3 DNA reads TGTGCCAGCAGCCCGGAAAGCCCCTACGAGCAGTACTTC. This translates into CASSPESPYEQYF.

The chain carries TRBV12-3 or TRBV12-4 and TRBJ1-2; TRBD1 matches at 9 bases. The CDR3 runs to 15 residues. With 10 bases clipped from V and 1 base from J, the junction kept 10 bases outside the gene matches. The DNA of the CDR3 is TGTGCCATCCCCTTCGGACAGGGGATTAACTATGGCTACACCTTC. It is translated as CAIPFGQGINYGYTF.

This chain joins TRBV5-6 and TRBJ1-2; D is unresolved. Trimming shortened V by 1 base and J by 1 base, and 14 bases separated the two germline ends. CDR3 length: 16 amino acids. Germline CDR1 reads SGHDT; CDR2 reads YYEEEE. The CDR3 DNA reads as TGTGCCAGCAGCTTGAAACCCGCCCTCCTTAACTATGGCTACACCTTC. Its translation: CASSLKPALLNYGYTF.

Here the CDR3 reads CASSDGTDLYEQYV. CDR3 DNA: TGTGCCAGCAGTGATGGGACAGATCTCTACGAGCAGTACGTC. The genes are TRBV2 and TRBJ2-7; TRBD1 matches 7 bases. The CDR3 covers 14 residues. Per the germline V gene, CDR1 is SNHLY and CDR2 is FYNNEI. The V segment lost 3 bases and the J segment 3 bases; nucleotides outside the gene matches: 5.

The rearrangement links TRBV19 to TRBJ2-1, with TRBD2 as a possible D gene (6 bases). The germline V and J ends were trimmed by 4 bases and 7 bases, with 8 bases remaining between them. The CDR3 covers 12 residues. Germline CDR1 is LNHDA and CDR2 is SQIVND (reference sequence). The CDR3 region has the DNA TGTGCCAGTAGTACCGGACTAAATGAGCAGTTCTTC. The encoded protein is CASSTGLNEQFF.

This clonotype was found a few times. The rearrangement uses TRBV6-1 and TRBJ1-1, with D unclear. Trimming left V 3 bases short and J 3 bases short, with 8 bases between. From germline, CDR1 is MNHNS and CDR2 SASEGT. The CDR3 length is 13 residues. CDR3 in DNA: TGTGCCAGCAGTGAGGACTACTACACTGAAGCTTTCTTT. Encoded protein: CASSEDYYTEAFF.

Worth noting for this clonotype: One end of the junction does not line up with germline, which may come from a read error. The rearrangement links TRBV19 to TRBJ2-7, with D possibly matching TRBD1 (6 bases). Germline V CDR1 and CDR2: LNHDA, SQIVND (reference sequence). This CDR3 comprises 14 residues. The CDR3 nucleotides read TGTGTCAGTAGTACCGGGACATTACTTTACGAGCAGTACTTC. The encoded protein is CVSSTGTLLYEQYF.

The sample holds many counts of this clonotype. The chain links TRBV7-9 to TRBJ1-1; D is uncertain. Per germline, CDR1 SEHNR and CDR2 FQNEAQ (reference sequence). V was shortened by 1 base and J by 0 bases, with 6 bases between the two germline ends. The CDR3 covers 14 residues. The CDR3 reads CASSLEGMNTEAFF. The CDR3 DNA is TGTGCCAGCAGCTTAGAGGGAATGAACACTGAAGCTTTCTTT.

This chain uses TRBV6-1 with TRBJ1-6; D is perhaps TRBD1 (5 bases). The CDR3 has 14 residues. CDR1 is MNHNS, CDR2 SASEGT, per germline. V was clipped by 4 bases and J by 9 bases, with 13 bases between them. The CDR3 DNA follows: TGTGCCAGCAGTGGTGAGGGGAGTACTTCACCCCTCCACTTT. Translated: CASSGEGSTSPLHF.

V gene TRBV7-6 combines with J gene TRBJ1-4; D ambiguous. There are 14 residues in the CDR3. The germline V and J ends were trimmed by 5 bases and 8 bases, with 15 bases remaining between them. Germline lookup yields CDR1 SGHVS and CDR2 FNYEAQ. DNA of the CDR3: TGTGCCAGCAGCCCAGACGGACTCGGAGAAAAACTGTTTTTT. Its protein product is CASSPDGLGEKLFF.

This chain uses TRBV6-6 with TRBJ1-5; D remains unclear. CDR1 MNHNY and CDR2 SVGAGI come from the germline V gene (reference sequence). The CDR3 consists of 15 residues. Trimming shortened V by 5 bases and J by 4 bases, and 15 bases separated the two germline ends. The CDR3 region is CASSPSQDRNQPQHF. DNA for the CDR3: TGTGCCAGCAGTCCGAGCCAGGATCGGAATCAGCCCCAGCATTTT.

This clonotype appeared a few times. The rearrangement links TRBV7-9 to TRBJ2-1, with TRBD2 matching 9 bases. J lost 6 bases, V lost 4 bases, and 13 bases had no gene match. This CDR3 comprises 17 residues. The germline V gene encodes CDR1 SEHNR and CDR2 FQNEAQ (reference sequence). The CDR3 region has the DNA TGTGCCAGCAGCTCCCCCCTTAGCGGGGGCGACTTCAATGAGCAGTTCTTC. Residues: CASSSPLSGGDFNEQFF.

Worth noting for this clonotype: Mismatch with germline at one junction end may stem from a read error. The CDR3, as DNA: TGTGTCAGCAGTGGGTGGGACAGGCAAGAGACCCAGTACTTC. Protein sequence: CVSSGWDRQETQYF. The chain joins TRBV25-1 to TRBJ2-5, with TRBD1 identical over 8 bases. Germline-derived CDR1 and CDR2 are MGHDK and SYGVNS. The CDR3 totals 14 residues.

This chain connects TRBV27 to TRBJ2-5, with 9 bases matching TRBD1. This CDR3 is 13 amino acids long. The germline V gene has CDR1 MNHEY and CDR2 SMNVEV (reference sequence). V gave up 8 bases and J gave up 5 bases; unmatched junction bases: 6. CDR3 nucleotide sequence: TGTGCCAGCTTGGGACAGGGAAGCGAGACCCAGTACTTC. This codes for CASLGQGSETQYF.

This clonotype was found a few times. The chain links TRBV12-3 or TRBV12-4 to TRBJ2-5, with TRBD2 as a possible D gene (6 bases). The CDR3 has 15 amino acids. With 4 bases removed from V and 4 bases from J, the gap between germline ends came to 16 bases. The CDR3 DNA sequence: TGTGCCAGCAGTTATGAACTAGCCTTTGGAGAGACCCAGTACTTC. Encoded protein: CASSYELAFGETQYF.

This clonotype was found many times. The CDR3 DNA is TGTGCCAGCAGCCCTCCGGGACAGTTCAATGAGCAGTTCTTC. This encodes CASSPPGQFNEQFF. The chain is built from TRBV7-2 and TRBJ2-1; 7 nucleotides agree with TRBD1. The CDR3 is 14 residues long. From germline, CDR1 is SGHTA and CDR2 FQGNSA. The V gene end was trimmed by 5 bases and the J gene end by 6 bases; junction bases not matched to a gene: 7.

This clonotype has only a few counts. V usage is TRBV19 and J usage is TRBJ1-5; a possible D gene is TRBD1 (6 bases). Germline V gives CDR1 LNHDA, CDR2 SQIVND (reference sequence). With 7 bases removed from V and 2 bases from J, the gap between germline ends came to 12 bases. This CDR3 comprises 14 residues. CDR3 DNA: TGTGCCAGTATTCCCAGGGGAGGCAATCAGCCCCAGCATTTT. It is translated as CASIPRGGNQPQHF. Drawing the rest from reference TRBV19 and TRBJ1-5, the complete variable domain is DGGITQSPKYLFRKEGQNVTLSCEQNLNHDAMYWYRQDPGQGLRLIYYSQIVNDFQKGDIAEGYSVSREKKESFPLTVTSAQKNPTAFYLCASIPRGGNQPQHFGDGTRLSIL.

This clonotype showed up just once. One end of the junction varies from germline; a read error may be responsible. The rearrangement links TRBV27 to TRBJ2-3; no clear D. Germline CDR1 MNHEY, CDR2 SMNVEV (reference sequence). The CDR3 length is 13 residues. The CDR3 here is CASSLESIDTQYF. DNA of the CDR3: TGTGCCAGCAGTTTAGAGAGCATAGATACGCAGTATTTT.